Listed below are T cell receptor beta chains from one sample, sequenced in a study of T cell changes during pregnancy in multiple sclerosis. Here immunoSEQ multiplex PCR was the method, and the copy in TCRdb shows in-frame clones only, minus some. The repertoire includes about 20,000 clones, less than 90% of them detected once, and approximately 19% sits in the top ten. Sequenced material: CD8+ T cells from peripheral blood mononuclear cells, taken after pregnancy. Receptors originate from a female donor in good health, enrolled as a control in a pregnancy study. Each CDR3 is given with its conserved first and last residue. D genes are given only for firm matches. The size entry is marked missing in some rows and otherwise reads once, few, many or a size class.

abundance: -; j_gene: TRBJ2-5; v_gene: TRBV9; d_gene: TRBD2; CDR3aa: CASSVGGLAGQETQYF; CDR3nt: TGTGCCAGCAGCGTCGGCGGACTAGCGGGGCAAGAGACCCAGTACTTC
abundance: -; j_gene: TRBJ1-1; v_gene: TRBV7-8; d_gene: -; CDR3aa: CASSFRELNTEAFF; CDR3nt: TGTGCCAGCAGCTTCAGGGAACTGAACACTGAAGCTTTCTTT
abundance: -; j_gene: TRBJ2-7; v_gene: TRBV7-9; d_gene: -; CDR3aa: CASSSTSSPDEQYF; CDR3nt: TGTGCCAGCAGCTCCACTAGCTCCCCCGACGAGCAGTACTTC
abundance: -; j_gene: TRBJ2-2; v_gene: TRBV5-1; d_gene: TRBD1; CDR3aa: CASSLDRGLTGELFF; CDR3nt: TGCGCCAGCAGCTTGGACAGGGGGCTCACCGGGGAGCTGTTTTTT
abundance: -; j_gene: TRBJ2-1; v_gene: TRBV7-9; d_gene: TRBD1; CDR3aa: CATLLRTGGTNEQFF; CDR3nt: TGTGCCACCCTCCTACGGACAGGGGGCACCAATGAGCAGTTCTTC
abundance: -; j_gene: TRBJ2-1; v_gene: TRBV7-9; d_gene: TRBD2; CDR3aa: CASSLVAGVYNEQFF; CDR3nt: TGTGCCAGCAGCTTAGTAGCGGGAGTTTACAATGAGCAGTTCTTC
abundance: -; j_gene: TRBJ2-7; v_gene: TRBV27; d_gene: -; CDR3aa: CASSLTPGYYEQYF; CDR3nt: TGTGCCAGCAGTTTGACTCCCGGATACTACGAGCAGTACTTC
abundance: once; j_gene: TRBJ2-3; v_gene: TRBV7-2; d_gene: TRBD2; CDR3aa: CASSPSPSGGYEDTQYF; CDR3nt: TGTGCCAGCAGCCCGAGCCCTAGCGGGGGGTATGAGGATACGCAGTATTTT
abundance: -; j_gene: TRBJ1-2; v_gene: TRBV5-6; d_gene: -; CDR3aa: CASSLPVSGGYTF; CDR3nt: TGTGCCAGCAGCTTGCCCGTCAGTGGTGGCTACACCTTC
abundance: -; j_gene: TRBJ1-4; v_gene: TRBV9; d_gene: TRBD1; CDR3aa: CASSTSGQATNEKLFF; CDR3nt: TGTGCCAGCAGCACCTCCGGACAGGCAACTAATGAAAAACTGTTTTTT
abundance: -; j_gene: TRBJ2-7; v_gene: TRBV5-8; d_gene: TRBD1; CDR3aa: CASSPAPGQGSYEQYF; CDR3nt: TGTGCCAGCAGTCCAGCTCCGGGACAGGGGTCCTACGAGCAGTACTTC
abundance: -; j_gene: TRBJ1-5; v_gene: TRBV19; d_gene: TRBD1; CDR3aa: CAIGTGGLQPQHF; CDR3nt: TGTGCCATCGGGACAGGGGGCCTTCAGCCCCAGCATTTT
abundance: -; j_gene: TRBJ2-7; v_gene: TRBV7-9; d_gene: TRBD2; CDR3aa: CASSGSGGSYEQYF; CDR3nt: TGTGCCAGCAGCGGTAGCGGGGGCTCCTACGAGCAGTACTTC
abundance: -; j_gene: TRBJ1-1; v_gene: TRBV11-2; d_gene: -; CDR3aa: CASSFSGAAPEAFF; CDR3nt: TGTGCCAGCAGCTTCTCAGGGGCCGCCCCTGAAGCTTTCTTT
abundance: -; j_gene: TRBJ2-1; v_gene: TRBV14; d_gene: -; CDR3aa: CASSPKPYNEQFF; CDR3nt: TGTGCCAGCAGCCCCAAGCCATACAATGAGCAGTTCTTC
abundance: -; j_gene: TRBJ1-2; v_gene: TRBV19; d_gene: -; CDR3aa: CASSIGGSPNYGYTF; CDR3nt: TGTGCCAGTAGTATAGGAGGCAGCCCTAACTATGGCTACACCTTC
abundance: -; j_gene: TRBJ2-2; v_gene: TRBV29-1; d_gene: -; CDR3aa: CSVEYRDTGELFF; CDR3nt: TGCAGCGTTGAATACAGGGACACCGGGGAGCTGTTTTTT
abundance: -; j_gene: TRBJ1-2; v_gene: TRBV30; d_gene: TRBD1; CDR3aa: CAWTGQVYGYTF; CDR3nt: TGTGCCTGGACGGGACAGGTTTATGGCTACACCTTC
abundance: -; j_gene: TRBJ1-2; v_gene: TRBV28; d_gene: -; CDR3aa: CASSSPQTGGYTF; CDR3nt: TGTGCCAGCAGTTCCCCCCAGACAGGTGGCTACACCTTC
abundance: -; j_gene: TRBJ1-1; v_gene: TRBV29-1; d_gene: -; CDR3aa: CSVDPGGGQTNTEAFF; CDR3nt: TGCAGCGTTGACCCCGGAGGAGGACAGACCAACACTGAAGCTTTCTTT
abundance: -; j_gene: TRBJ2-2; v_gene: TRBV30; d_gene: TRBD1; CDR3aa: CASGTGFIGGELFF; CDR3nt: TGTGCCTCCGGGACAGGGTTTATCGGCGGGGAGCTGTTTTTT
abundance: -; j_gene: TRBJ2-7; v_gene: TRBV6-5; d_gene: TRBD1; CDR3aa: CASSLDDRGPSEQYF; CDR3nt: TGTGCCAGCAGCCTGGACGACAGGGGGCCCTCCGAGCAGTACTTC
abundance: -; j_gene: TRBJ2-1; v_gene: TRBV9; d_gene: -; CDR3aa: CASSGKGEGYYNEQFF; CDR3nt: TGTGCCAGCAGCGGAAAGGGGGAAGGGTATTACAATGAGCAGTTCTTC
abundance: -; j_gene: TRBJ2-2; v_gene: TRBV9; d_gene: -; CDR3aa: CASSGETGELFF; CDR3nt: TGTGCCAGCAGCGGGGAGACCGGGGAGCTGTTTTTT
abundance: -; j_gene: TRBJ2-3; v_gene: TRBV15; d_gene: -; CDR3aa: CATSRMIETYREDTQYF; CDR3nt: TGTGCCACCAGCAGAATGATCGAGACATACCGTGAAGATACGCAGTATTTT
abundance: -; j_gene: TRBJ2-5; v_gene: TRBV5-6; d_gene: TRBD2; CDR3aa: CASSLEGLAGVLQETQYF; CDR3nt: TGTGCCAGCAGCTTGGAGGGACTAGCGGGAGTCCTCCAAGAGACCCAGTACTTC
abundance: once; j_gene: TRBJ2-7; v_gene: TRBV6-6; d_gene: -; CDR3aa: CASSYTGYEQYF; CDR3nt: TGTGCCAGCAGTTACACGGGTTACGAGCAGTACTTC
abundance: -; j_gene: TRBJ1-1; v_gene: TRBV11-2; d_gene: TRBD1; CDR3aa: CASSLEGGNTEAFF; CDR3nt: TGTGCCAGCAGCTTAGAAGGGGGCAACACTGAAGCTTTCTTT
abundance: -; j_gene: TRBJ2-3; v_gene: TRBV27; d_gene: -; CDR3aa: CASSQGAGMLTDTQYF; CDR3nt: TGTGCCAGCAGCCAAGGGGCAGGGATGCTCACAGATACGCAGTATTTT
abundance: -; j_gene: TRBJ2-1; v_gene: TRBV6-5; d_gene: -; CDR3aa: CASSYIGGETDEQFF; CDR3nt: TGTGCCAGCAGTTATATAGGGGGGGAGACGGATGAGCAGTTCTTC
abundance: -; j_gene: TRBJ2-3; v_gene: TRBV5-8; d_gene: TRBD2; CDR3aa: CASSLGLAGWGTDTQYF; CDR3nt: TGTGCCAGCAGCTTGGGACTAGCGGGTTGGGGCACAGATACGCAGTATTTT